This TCR beta chain was captured by sequencing in a study of T cells in Graves' hyperthyroidism and ophthalmopathy. Diagnosis of hyperthyroidism was new in patients aged 18 to 65, and its duration was under 2 months. Thyroid ultrasound, orbital computed tomography, clinical symptoms, and serum thyroxine and TRAb underpinned diagnoses. Cells are PBMCs isolated from roughly 10 ml of fresh blood. RNA transcripts yielded amplified TCR beta CDR3 regions. HTBI primers were employed in a first-round RT-PCR of the TCR CDR3. TCRdb re-called the multiplex PCR reads with MiXCR, one entry per CDR3 protein. The profile covers 450,000 to 600,000 distinct CDR3 sequences, with about 15% appearing a single time and about 14% taken by the ten largest. V was shortened by 4 bases and J by 7 bases, with 19 bases between the two germline ends. There are 15 residues in the CDR3. Germline values: CDR1 LNHDA, CDR2 SQIVND (reference sequence).

Sequenced input: blood. This clonotype was sampled from a woman aged 40 to 50 with Graves' hyperthyroidism. The rearrangement links TRBV19 to TRBJ1-1; D might be TRBD1 (6 bases). The CDR3 bases are TGTGCCAGTAGTAATGGCAATAGGGGGGCGCGTGAAGCTTTCTTT. This translates into CASSNGNRGAREAFF. The whole variable domain, filled in from reference TRBV19 and TRBJ1-1, reads DGGITQSPKYLFRKEGQNVTLSCEQNLNHDAMYWYRQDPGQGLRLIYYSQIVNDFQKGDIAEGYSVSREKKESFPLTVTSAQKNPTAFYLCASSNGNRGAREAFFGQGTRLTVV.